This note documents a single T cell receptor beta chain sequence. V lost 5 bases to trimming and J lost 0 bases, with 11 bases between them. The CDR3 contains 15 residues. CDR1 is SGHAT and CDR2 is FQNNGV in the germline V gene. The data derive from a study of blood T cell repertoires in COVID-19. Data came from immunoSEQ multiplex PCR; TCRdb stores just in-frame clones and leaves some out. Found here are about 78,000 clones, 86% of them singletons; the top ten hold about 5%. The material sequenced was peripheral blood. The clonotype was recovered from a man aged 50-60 years with active or convalescent COVID-19. The chain is built from TRBV11-2 and TRBJ2-1; tentatively, D is TRBD2 (5 bases). The CDR3 loop reads CASSPDGLSYNEQFF. The CDR3 DNA follows: TGTGCCAGCAGCCCAGACGGACTCTCCTACAATGAGCAGTTCTTC.